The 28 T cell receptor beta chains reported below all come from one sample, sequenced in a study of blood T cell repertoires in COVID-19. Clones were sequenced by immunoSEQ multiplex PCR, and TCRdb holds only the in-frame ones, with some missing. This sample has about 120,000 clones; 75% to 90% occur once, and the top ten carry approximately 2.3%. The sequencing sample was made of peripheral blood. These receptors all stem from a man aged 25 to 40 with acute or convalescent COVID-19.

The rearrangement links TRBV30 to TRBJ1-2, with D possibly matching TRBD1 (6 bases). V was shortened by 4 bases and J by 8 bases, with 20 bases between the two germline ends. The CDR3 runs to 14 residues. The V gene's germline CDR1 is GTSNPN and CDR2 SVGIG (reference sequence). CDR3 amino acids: CAWKLVGGVRGYTF. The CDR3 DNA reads TGTGCCTGGAAATTGGTAGGGGGGGTGAGAGGCTACACCTTC.

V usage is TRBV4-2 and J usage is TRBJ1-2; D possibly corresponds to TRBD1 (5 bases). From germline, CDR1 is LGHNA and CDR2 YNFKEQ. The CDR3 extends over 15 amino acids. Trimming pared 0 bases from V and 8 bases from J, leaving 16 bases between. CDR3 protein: CASSQDPSGSGGYTF. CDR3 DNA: TGTGCCAGCAGCCAAGACCCATCAGGGTCAGGAGGCTACACCTTC.

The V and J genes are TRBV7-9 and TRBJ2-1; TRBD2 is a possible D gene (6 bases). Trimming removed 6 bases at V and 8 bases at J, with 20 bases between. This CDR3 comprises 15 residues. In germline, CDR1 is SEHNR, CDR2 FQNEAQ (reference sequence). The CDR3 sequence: CASSPDWEAVYEQFF. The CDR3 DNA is TGTGCCAGCAGTCCCGACTGGGAGGCTGTCTATGAGCAGTTCTTC.

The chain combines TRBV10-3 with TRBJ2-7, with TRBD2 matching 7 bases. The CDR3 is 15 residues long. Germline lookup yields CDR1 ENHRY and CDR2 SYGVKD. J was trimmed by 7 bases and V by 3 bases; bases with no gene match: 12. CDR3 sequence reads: CAISDFSGGKGEQYF. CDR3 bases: TGTGCCATCAGTGATTTCTCCGGGGGGAAAGGGGAGCAGTACTTC.

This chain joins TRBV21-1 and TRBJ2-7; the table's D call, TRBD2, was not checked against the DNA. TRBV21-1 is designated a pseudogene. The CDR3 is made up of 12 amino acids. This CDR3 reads CASSGSSYEQYV. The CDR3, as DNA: TGTGCCAGCAGCGGGAGCTCCTACGAGCAGTACGTC.

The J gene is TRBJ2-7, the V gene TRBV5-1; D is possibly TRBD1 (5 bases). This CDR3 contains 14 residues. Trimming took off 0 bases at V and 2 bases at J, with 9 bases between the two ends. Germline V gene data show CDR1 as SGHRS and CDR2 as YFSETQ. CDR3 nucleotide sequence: TGCGCCAGCAGCTTGGATACAGGTACCTACGAGCAGTACTTC. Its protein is CASSLDTGTYEQYF.

CDR3 residues: CASSLGLAGAYNEQFF. DNA of the CDR3: TGCGCCAGCAGCTTGGGGCTAGCGGGAGCCTACAATGAGCAGTTCTTC. The gene calls are TRBV5-1 and TRBJ2-1; 10 bases fit TRBD2. The germline V gene encodes CDR1 SGHRS and CDR2 YFSETQ. The CDR3 length is 16 residues. After removal of 0 bases from V and 2 bases from J, the junction contained 2 bases not matched to a gene.

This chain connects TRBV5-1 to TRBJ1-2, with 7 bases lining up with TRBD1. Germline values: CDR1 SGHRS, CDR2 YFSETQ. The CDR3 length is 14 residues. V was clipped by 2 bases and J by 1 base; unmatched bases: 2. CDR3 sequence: CASSFGQDNYGYTF. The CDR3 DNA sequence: TGCGCCAGCAGCTTTGGACAGGATAACTATGGCTACACCTTC.

The CDR3 DNA is TGTGCCAGCAGTTACCGACTGGAGGAAAAACTGTTTTTT. It translates to CASSYRLEEKLFF. This sequence joins TRBV6-5 and TRBJ1-4; no reliable D call. The CDR3 covers 13 residues. Germline CDR1 reads MNHEY; CDR2 reads SVGAGI. V was clipped by 2 bases and J by 8 bases, with 9 bases between them.

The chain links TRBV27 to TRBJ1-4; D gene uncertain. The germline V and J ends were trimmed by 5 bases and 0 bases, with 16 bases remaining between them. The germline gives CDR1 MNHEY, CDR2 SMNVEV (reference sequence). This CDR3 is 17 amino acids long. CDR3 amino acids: CASSLGSVTATNEKLFF. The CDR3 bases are TGTGCCAGCAGTCTAGGAAGCGTTACGGCAACTAATGAAAAACTGTTTTTT.

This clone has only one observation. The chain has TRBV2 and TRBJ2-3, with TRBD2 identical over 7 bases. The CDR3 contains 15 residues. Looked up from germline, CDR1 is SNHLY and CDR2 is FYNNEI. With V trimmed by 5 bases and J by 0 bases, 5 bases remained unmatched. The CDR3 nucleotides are TGTGCCAGCAGTCGGTTGCGGGGGAGCACAGATACGCAGTATTTT. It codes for CASSRLRGSTDTQYF.

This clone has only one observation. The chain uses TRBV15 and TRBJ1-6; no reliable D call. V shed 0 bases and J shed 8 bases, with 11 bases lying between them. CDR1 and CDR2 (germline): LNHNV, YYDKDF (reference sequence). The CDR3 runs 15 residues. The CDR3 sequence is CATSRDRRGHSPLHF. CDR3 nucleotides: TGTGCCACCAGCAGAGATCGGCGGGGTCATTCACCCCTCCACTTT.

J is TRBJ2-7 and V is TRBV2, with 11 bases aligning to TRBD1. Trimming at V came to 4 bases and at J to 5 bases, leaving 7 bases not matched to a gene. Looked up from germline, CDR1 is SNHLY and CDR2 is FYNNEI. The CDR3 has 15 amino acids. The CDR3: CASSVRTGGGDEQYF. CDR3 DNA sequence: TGTGCCAGCAGTGTAAGGACAGGGGGCGGCGACGAGCAGTACTTC.

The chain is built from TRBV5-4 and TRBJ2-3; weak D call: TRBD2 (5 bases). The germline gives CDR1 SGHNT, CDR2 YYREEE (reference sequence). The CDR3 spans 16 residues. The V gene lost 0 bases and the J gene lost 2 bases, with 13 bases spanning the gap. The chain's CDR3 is CASSLGFRRVTDTQYF. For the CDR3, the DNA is TGTGCCAGCAGCTTGGGTTTTCGGCGGGTCACAGATACGCAGTATTTT.

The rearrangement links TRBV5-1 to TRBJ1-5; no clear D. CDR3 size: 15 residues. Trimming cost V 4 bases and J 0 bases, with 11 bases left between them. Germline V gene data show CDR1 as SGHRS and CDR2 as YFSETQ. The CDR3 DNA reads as TGCGCCAGCAGCCCCGGTGAGGGTAGCAATCAGCCCCAGCATTTT. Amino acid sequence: CASSPGEGSNQPQHF.

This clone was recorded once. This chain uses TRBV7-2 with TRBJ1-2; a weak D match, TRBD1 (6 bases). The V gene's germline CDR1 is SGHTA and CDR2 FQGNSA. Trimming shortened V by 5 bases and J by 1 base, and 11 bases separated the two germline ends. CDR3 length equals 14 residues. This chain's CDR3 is CASSPQGSNYGYTF. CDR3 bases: TGTGCCAGCAGCCCACAGGGCAGTAACTATGGCTACACCTTC.

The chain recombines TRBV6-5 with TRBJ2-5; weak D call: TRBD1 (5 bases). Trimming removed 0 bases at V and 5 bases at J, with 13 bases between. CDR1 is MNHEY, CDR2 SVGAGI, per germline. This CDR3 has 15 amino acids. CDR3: CASSYSTRAFETQYF. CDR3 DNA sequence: TGTGCCAGCAGTTACTCGACCAGGGCTTTCGAGACCCAGTACTTC.

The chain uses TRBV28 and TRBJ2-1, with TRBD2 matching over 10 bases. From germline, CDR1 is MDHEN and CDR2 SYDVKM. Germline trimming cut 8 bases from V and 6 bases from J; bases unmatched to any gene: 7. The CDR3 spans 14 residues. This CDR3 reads CASVSGGAGNEQFF. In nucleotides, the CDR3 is TGTGCCAGCGTGAGCGGGGGGGCCGGCAATGAGCAGTTCTTC.

The CDR3 loop reads CASSMGLAGAETQYF. Written as DNA, the CDR3 is TGTGCCAGCAGTATGGGACTAGCGGGAGCAGAGACCCAGTACTTC. The chain links TRBV7-9 to TRBJ2-5, with 14 bases that match TRBD2. This CDR3 has 15 residues. From germline, CDR1 is SEHNR and CDR2 FQNEAQ (reference sequence). J lost 4 bases, V lost 6 bases, and 4 bases had no gene match.

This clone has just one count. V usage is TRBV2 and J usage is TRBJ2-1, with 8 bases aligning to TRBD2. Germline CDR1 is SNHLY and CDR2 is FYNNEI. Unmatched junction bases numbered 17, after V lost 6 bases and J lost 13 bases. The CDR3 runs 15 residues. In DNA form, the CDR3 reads TGTGCCAGCAGGACTCGGGGGGGCTATGGTGTAGGACAGTTCTTC. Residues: CASRTRGGYGVGQFF.

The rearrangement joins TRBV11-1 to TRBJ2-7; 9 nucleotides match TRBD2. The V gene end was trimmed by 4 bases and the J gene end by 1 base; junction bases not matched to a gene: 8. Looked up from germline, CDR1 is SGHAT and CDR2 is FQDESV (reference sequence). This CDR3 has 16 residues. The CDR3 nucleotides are TGTGCCAGCAGCTGGTTGGGAGCGGGGGGATCCTACGAGCAGTACTTC. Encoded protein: CASSWLGAGGSYEQYF.

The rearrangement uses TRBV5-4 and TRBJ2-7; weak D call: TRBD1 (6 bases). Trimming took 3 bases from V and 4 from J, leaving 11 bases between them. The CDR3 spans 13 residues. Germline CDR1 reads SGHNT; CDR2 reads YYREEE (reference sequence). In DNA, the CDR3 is TGTGCCAGCAGCTCAGACAGGACTTACGAGCAGTACTTC. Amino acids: CASSSDRTYEQYF.

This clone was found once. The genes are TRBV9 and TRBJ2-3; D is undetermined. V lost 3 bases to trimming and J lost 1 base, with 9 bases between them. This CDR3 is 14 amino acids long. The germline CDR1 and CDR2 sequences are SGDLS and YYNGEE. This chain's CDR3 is CASSATERTDTQYF. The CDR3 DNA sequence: TGTGCCAGCAGCGCAACTGAACGCACAGATACGCAGTATTTT. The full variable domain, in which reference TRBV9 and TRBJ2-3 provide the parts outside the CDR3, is DSGVTQTPKHLITATGQRVTLRCSPRSGDLSVYWYQQSLDQGLQFLIQYYNGEERAKGNILERFSAQQFPDLHSELNLSSLELGDSALYFCASSATERTDTQYFGPGTRLTVL.

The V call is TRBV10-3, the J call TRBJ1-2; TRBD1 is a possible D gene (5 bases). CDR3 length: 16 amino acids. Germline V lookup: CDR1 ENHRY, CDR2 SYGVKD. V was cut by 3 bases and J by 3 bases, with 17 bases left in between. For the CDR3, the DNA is TGTGCCATCAGTGACGCGGGACGGCAATGGTACTATGGCTACACCTTC. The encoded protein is CAISDAGRQWYYGYTF.

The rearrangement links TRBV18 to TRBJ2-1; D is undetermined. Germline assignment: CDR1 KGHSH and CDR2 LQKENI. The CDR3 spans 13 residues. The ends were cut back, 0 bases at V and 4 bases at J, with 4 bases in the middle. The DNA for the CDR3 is TGTGCCAGCTCACCACCCCTGTACAATGAGCAGTTCTTC. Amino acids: CASSPPLYNEQFF.

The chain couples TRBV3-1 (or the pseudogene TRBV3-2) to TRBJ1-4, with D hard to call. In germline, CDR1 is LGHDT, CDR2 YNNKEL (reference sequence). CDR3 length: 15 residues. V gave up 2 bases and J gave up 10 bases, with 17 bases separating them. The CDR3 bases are TGTGCCAGCAGCCAATACCGGGATACAGAGGTAAAACTGTTTTTT. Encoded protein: CASSQYRDTEVKLFF.

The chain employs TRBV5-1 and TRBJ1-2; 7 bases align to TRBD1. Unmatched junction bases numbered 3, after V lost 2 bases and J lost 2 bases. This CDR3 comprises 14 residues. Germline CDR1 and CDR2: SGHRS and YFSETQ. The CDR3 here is CASSFGQVNYGYTF. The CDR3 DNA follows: TGCGCCAGCAGCTTCGGACAGGTGAACTATGGCTACACCTTC.

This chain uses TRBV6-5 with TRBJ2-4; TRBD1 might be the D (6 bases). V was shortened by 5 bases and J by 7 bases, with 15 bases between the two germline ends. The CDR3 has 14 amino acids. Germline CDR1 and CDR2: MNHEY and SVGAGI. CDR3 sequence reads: CASSQGSSGNIQYF. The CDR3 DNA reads TGTGCCAGCAGTCAGGGGTCGTCAGGGAACATTCAGTACTTC.